What follows are 23 T cell receptor beta chains derived from one specimen sequenced in a study of identical twins. MiXCR was run by TCRdb on the 5' RACE reads, yielding one entry per CDR3 protein. This sample has nearly 900,000 distinct CDR3 sequences, with about 12% found just once. These data were also reused for a study on yellow fever vaccine responses in identical twins.

The sample comprised PBMCs. These TCRs come from a young woman in good health.

This clonotype was seen more than once but under ten times. The V gene is TRBV12-3 or TRBV12-4, the J gene TRBJ1-2; a weak D match, TRBD1 (5 bases). The CDR3 is made up of 14 amino acids. Between the trimmed V and J ends, which lost 5 bases and 4 bases, there was a span of 14 bases. Here the CDR3 reads CASSPSGGGYGYTF. CDR3 nucleotide sequence: TGTGCCAGCAGTCCCTCGGGGGGGGGCTATGGCTACACCTTC.

For the CDR3, the DNA is TGTGCCAGCAAACGACTAGCGGGCACCGGGGAGCTGTTTTTT. Translating it yields CASKRLAGTGELFF. The genes are TRBV6-2 or TRBV6-3 and TRBJ2-2; 10 bases are a match to TRBD2. Trimming cost V 7 bases and J 4 bases; bases outside gene matches: 3. Germline V gene lookup returns CDR1 MNHEY and CDR2 SVGEGT. The CDR3 spans 14 residues.

This clonotype has ten or more counts. V gene TRBV5-1 combines with J gene TRBJ2-1, with D hard to call. V was clipped by 0 bases and J by 0 bases, with 10 bases between them. This CDR3 has 16 amino acids. Per germline, CDR1 SGHRS and CDR2 YFSETQ. The CDR3 nucleotides are TGCGCCAGCAGCTTGGGGGATTTGAGCTCCTACAATGAGCAGTTCTTC. Amino acids: CASSLGDLSSYNEQFF.

This chain uses TRBV6-5 with TRBJ2-2; TRBD2 is a possible D gene (6 bases). From germline, CDR1 is MNHEY and CDR2 SVGAGI. Between the trimmed V and J ends, which lost 0 bases and 0 bases, there was a span of 8 bases. The CDR3 length is 16 residues. The CDR3 region is CASSYSSGANTGELFF. The CDR3 DNA reads TGTGCCAGCAGTTACTCTTCGGGGGCGAACACCGGGGAGCTGTTTTTT.

The rearrangement links TRBV27 to TRBJ2-1; weak D call: TRBD2 (7 bases). Germline CDR1 and CDR2: MNHEY and SMNVEV (reference sequence). The CDR3 has 18 amino acids. The ends were cut back, 6 bases at V and 3 bases at J, with 24 bases in the middle. The CDR3 loop is CASSRGGVYGVGYNEQFF. For the CDR3, the DNA is TGTGCCAGCAGCCGAGGGGGGGTATACGGAGTGGGCTACAATGAGCAGTTCTTC.

This chain joins TRBV28 and TRBJ2-2, with 8 bases fitting TRBD2. The germline gives CDR1 MDHEN, CDR2 SYDVKM. V lost 4 bases, J lost 5 bases, and 3 bases stayed unmatched. The CDR3 loop spans 14 amino acids. The CDR3 spells CASSWSGGTGELFF. CDR3 nucleotide sequence: TGTGCCAGCAGTTGGAGCGGGGGAACCGGGGAGCTGTTTTTT.

The chain employs TRBV27 and TRBJ2-1; D might be TRBD2 (5 bases). Between the trimmed V and J ends, which lost 5 bases and 8 bases, there was a span of 13 bases. This CDR3 contains 13 residues. Germline lookup yields CDR1 MNHEY and CDR2 SMNVEV (reference sequence). For the CDR3, the DNA is TGTGCCAGCAGTGCCCCAACTAGTTATGAGCAGTTCTTC. This encodes CASSAPTSYEQFF.

The CDR3 is CASSGLGQERGDYGYTF. As DNA, the CDR3 is TGTGCCAGCAGCGGACTGGGACAGGAAAGAGGGGACTATGGCTACACCTTC. The gene calls are TRBV7-9 and TRBJ1-2, with TRBD1 matching 8 bases. Germline V CDR1 and CDR2: SEHNR, FQNEAQ (reference sequence). The CDR3 extends over 17 amino acids. Trimming took 5 bases from V and 3 from J; bases not matched to a gene: 14.

This rearrangement joins TRBV5-5 to TRBJ1-5; 8 bases are a match to TRBD1. V shed 0 bases and J 2 bases; nucleotides not matched to a gene: 10. The CDR3 runs to 18 residues. Per germline, CDR1 SGHKS and CDR2 YYEKEE (reference sequence). CDR3 DNA: TGTGCCAGCAGCTTGGCTCGGGTGGCAGGGGGCGGCAATCAGCCCCAGCATTTT. This encodes CASSLARVAGGGNQPQHF. Drawing the rest from reference TRBV5-5 and TRBJ1-5, the complete variable domain is DAGVTQSPTHLIKTRGQQVTLRCSPISGHKSVSWYQQVLGQGPQFIFQYYEKEERGRGNFPDRFSARQFPNYSSELNVNALLLGDSALYLCASSLARVAGGGNQPQHFGDGTRLSIL.

This chain links TRBV7-6 with TRBJ1-2, with 11 positions matching TRBD1. The CDR3 contains 14 residues. V shed 1 base, J shed 10 bases, and the junction held 5 bases outside the gene matches. Germline CDR1 reads SGHVS; CDR2 reads FNYEAQ. CDR3 DNA: TGTGCCAGCAGCTTAGAAGGGGACAGGGGGTACTACACCTTC. It encodes CASSLEGDRGYYTF.

This clonotype was detected ten times or more. This sequence joins TRBV6-4 and TRBJ2-1; no definite D call. Looked up from germline, CDR1 is MRHNA and CDR2 is SNTAGT. The V end was cut by 3 bases, the J end by 9 bases, with 18 bases between. The CDR3 is 15 residues long. CDR3 nucleotides: TGTGCCAGCAGTGATAGTATATCCACCACGGGTGAGCAGTTCTTC. Translated: CASSDSISTTGEQFF.

The V and J genes are TRBV28 and TRBJ2-7, with TRBD2 identical over 13 bases. The CDR3 runs to 15 residues. The V segment lost 5 bases and the J segment 7 bases; nucleotides outside the gene matches: 8. The germline gives CDR1 MDHEN, CDR2 SYDVKM. The CDR3 coding sequence is TGTGCCAGCAGTCCCCAGGGACTAGCGGGACGTGAGCAGTACTTC. As protein: CASSPQGLAGREQYF.

This clonotype was detected only a few times. The chain recombines TRBV5-1 with TRBJ1-1, with D perhaps TRBD1 (5 bases). Germline V CDR1 and CDR2: SGHRS, YFSETQ. CDR3 length: 12 residues. Between the trimmed V and J ends, which lost 0 bases and 7 bases, there was a span of 7 bases. CDR3 coding DNA: TGCGCCAGCAGCTTGGGACAGCGTGAAGCTTTCTTT. It specifies CASSLGQREAFF.

This clonotype was found a few times. V usage is TRBV15 and J usage is TRBJ2-3; 12 nucleotides line up with TRBD2. With 1 base clipped from V and 0 bases from J, the junction kept 5 bases outside the gene matches. The germline gives CDR1 LNHNV, CDR2 YYDKDF (reference sequence). CDR3 length: 18 amino acids. The CDR3 DNA is TGTGCCACCAGCAGAGGAGGGACTAGCGGGCAGAGCACAGATACGCAGTATTTT. Its protein product is CATSRGGTSGQSTDTQYF.

There are many counts of this clonotype. The chain has TRBV12-3 or TRBV12-4 and TRBJ1-5, with D possibly TRBD1 on 5 matching bases. V lost 5 bases and J 0 bases, leaving 11 bases between the germline ends. This CDR3 spans 15 amino acids. CDR3 amino acids: CASSPWGYSNQPQHF. CDR3 nucleotides: TGTGCCAGCAGTCCGTGGGGGTATAGCAATCAGCCCCAGCATTTT.

This clonotype was seen a handful of times. V gene TRBV19 combines with J gene TRBJ2-3, with 13 bases that match TRBD2. Germline lookup yields CDR1 LNHDA and CDR2 SQIVND (reference sequence). This CDR3 comprises 15 residues. The J segment lost 6 bases and the V segment lost 4 bases, leaving 4 bases of the junction unmatched. The CDR3 loop reads CASSTGLAGEDTQYF. The CDR3 bases are TGTGCCAGTAGTACCGGACTAGCGGGAGAGGATACGCAGTATTTT.

This clonotype was recorded only once. This chain links TRBV6-2 or TRBV6-3 with TRBJ2-7; D unresolved. Deletions cut 2 bases from V and 2 bases from J, with 7 bases between. The CDR3 has 13 amino acids. Germline V CDR1 and CDR2: MNHEY, SVGEGT. This CDR3 is CASSYQDTYEQYF. The CDR3 DNA sequence: TGTGCCAGCAGTTACCAAGACACCTACGAGCAGTACTTC.

The V call is TRBV6-5, the J call TRBJ2-2, with 7 bases identical to TRBD2. The CDR3 is 18 residues long. Looked up from germline, CDR1 is MNHEY and CDR2 is SVGAGI. Trimming at V came to 0 bases and at J to 0 bases, leaving 7 bases not matched to a gene. The CDR3, as DNA: TGTGCCAGCAGTTACTCGACCAGCGGGGTATCGAACACCGGGGAGCTGTTTTTT. This translates into CASSYSTSGVSNTGELFF.

This clonotype appeared a few times. The chain joins TRBV2 to TRBJ1-1; D not resolved. Per germline, CDR1 SNHLY and CDR2 FYNNEI. The CDR3 extends over 11 amino acids. V lost 7 bases to trimming and J lost 10 bases, with 13 bases between them. The CDR3 protein is CASKGEDGAFF. The CDR3 DNA reads TGTGCCAGCAAGGGTGAGGACGGAGCTTTCTTT.

The chain joins TRBV5-1 to TRBJ1-2; TRBD1 is a possible D gene (6 bases). The CDR3 runs 13 residues. Looked up from germline, CDR1 is SGHRS and CDR2 is YFSETQ. The V and J ends lost 0 bases and 6 bases respectively, with 9 bases between them. The CDR3 sequence: CASSLGGQNGYTF. CDR3 bases: TGCGCCAGCAGCTTGGGGGGGCAGAATGGCTACACCTTC.

The J gene is TRBJ2-5, the V gene TRBV12-3 or TRBV12-4; 8 bases agree with TRBD2. Trimming at V came to 6 bases and at J to 3 bases, leaving 6 bases not matched to a gene. The CDR3 loop spans 14 amino acids. The chain's CDR3 is CASRGTGLEETQYF. DNA for the CDR3: TGTGCCAGCAGGGGGACGGGACTAGAAGAGACCCAGTACTTC.

The gene calls are TRBV6-1 and TRBJ2-5; the D gene is possibly TRBD1 (6 bases). CDR1 and CDR2 from the germline V gene are MNHNS and SASEGT. With 7 bases removed from V and 3 bases from J, the gap between germline ends came to 15 bases. The CDR3 contains 14 residues. CDR3 sequence (DNA): TGTGCCAGCATCCGAAGGTGGACAGAAGAGACCCAGTACTTC. Amino acids: CASIRRWTEETQYF.

This clonotype was detected only a few times. The chain combines TRBV28 with TRBJ2-1, with 12 bases identical to TRBD2. After removal of 2 bases from V and 4 bases from J, the junction contained 15 bases not matched to a gene. Germline CDR1 and CDR2: MDHEN and SYDVKM. This CDR3 has 20 amino acids. The CDR3 DNA reads as TGTGCCAGCAGTTTAATCCGGACTAGCGGGGCCCAGAACATTTACAATGAGCAGTTCTTC. Amino acid sequence: CASSLIRTSGAQNIYNEQFF.